Listed below are T cell receptor beta chains from one sample, sequenced in a study of shared clonotypes between healthy human individuals. Data came from immunoSEQ multiplex PCR; TCRdb stores just in-frame clones and leaves some out. The profile shows about 2.2 million clones, around 93% of them singletons. Sequenced material: naive CD8+ T cells from PBMCs. Every receptor here comes from a man aged 18 to 30 in good health. Some clones in this sample may be carry-over from other donors' samples. Each CDR3 is given without its conserved first and last residue. Fields, in order: D gene, V gene, CDR3 protein. A D gene is named only where the DNA matches it firmly.

TRBD1 | TRBV25-1 | ASSVSTGDGYT
. | TRBV27 | ASSLTGMEQY
. | TRBV6-1 | ASSDVRGPPEAF
TRBD1 | TRBV27 | ASSSGQGWHEQY
TRBD2 | TRBV4-1 | ASSHSGGAYEQY
TRBD2 | TRBV28 | ASSLGVAGVVSYEQY
. | TRBV6-6 | ASSLGEKPYNEQF
. | TRBV29-1 | SVYGGKDNEQF
. | TRBV7-9 | ASSSPLGLNTEAF
. | TRBV2 | ASPFGGYNEQF
. | TRBV5-5 | ASSLGAGEQY
. | TRBV10-3 | AISERDAGHGQDTQY
. | TRBV7-9 | AIADRLPQENIQY
TRBD1 | TRBV7-9 | ASSRGQGPPGYT
TRBD2 | TRBV4-1 | ASSQVGGDEQY
. | TRBV19 | ASSLQSNQPQH
TRBD2 | TRBV7-8 | ASSPSGRAYEQY
. | TRBV13 | ASSLVAAYNEQF
. | TRBV27 | ASSYFGNQPQH
. | TRBV27 | ASSFSGRLYEQY
. | TRBV5-6 | ASSSQALTAYEQY
. | TRBV6-6 | ASSYSVGYEQY
. | TRBV30 | AWSLGAPGPGHEQY
. | TRBV27 | ASRPGGPFFDQPQH
TRBD2 | TRBV19 | ASSNPGRAETYEQY
. | TRBV10-2 | ASSDTPGTGELF
TRBD2 | TRBV11-2 | ASSSPEAGGPLVYEQF
TRBD2 | TRBV10-2 | ASNGLAGEGSTDTQY
TRBD1 | TRBV15 | ATSRGPRQGRSDTQY
. | TRBV10-3 | AIRLEFGRGTGELF
. | TRBV27 | ASTEGGSNEKLF
. | TRBV7-3 | ASSPLEGGRTEAF
TRBD2 | TRBV4-1 | ASSQDTHTGLAGDSNNEQF
TRBD2 | TRBV6-1 | ASSESSGSLYEQY
. | TRBV25-1 | ASSEGSTAIYGYT
. | TRBV29-1 | SVEWPDTGELF
. | TRBV10-3 | AIRQGFINTEAF
TRBD2 | TRBV7-9 | ASSPRTSSTDTQY
. | TRBV28 | ASSFSYSSSGNTIY
. | TRBV6-5 | ASSPYGGSPYEQY
. | TRBV4-2 | ASSRGASGYT
. | TRBV27 | ASSLIGATNEKLF
TRBD2 | TRBV27 | AASLAGGATGELF
TRBD2 | TRBV13 | ASSLGLAGAIGELF
TRBD2 | TRBV28 | ASRGLAGGHNEQF